This TCR beta chain was retrieved from a study of T cells in Graves' hyperthyroidism and ophthalmopathy. General study points: In the analysis, a 13 V-J model separated ophthalmopathy from stable hyperthyroidism. Blood samples included most of the expanded thyroid clonotypes exceeding 0.001. Ophthalmopathy was identified by the model a median approximately six months ahead of onset.

RNA transcripts served as the template for amplifying TCR beta CDR3 regions. An initial round of RT-PCR targeting the TCR CDR3 relied on the HTBI primer set. TCRdb reanalysed the multiplex PCR reads using MiXCR and keeps one entry per CDR3 protein. The table lists 500,000 to 650,000 distinct CDR3 sequences, 46% of them singletons. It was uncontrolled infection, other autoimmune disease, pregnancy or lactation that excluded patients. This clonotype occurred a few times. What it binds is unknown. CDR1 and CDR2 (germline): SGHDN, FVKESK. The CDR3 consists of 14 residues. The junction had 9 bases not matched to a gene; V was cut back by 3 bases and J by 9 bases.

The sequence was obtained from an adult woman with Graves' disease, either hyperthyroidism or ophthalmopathy (not recorded which). The gene calls are TRBV14 and TRBJ2-5; 8 bases map to TRBD1. Source material: peripheral blood or thyroid tissue (not recorded which). The CDR3 nucleotides are TGTGCCAGCAGCCAGACAGGGGTTAATCAGCCCCAGTACTTC. It yields the protein CASSQTGVNQPQYF.